The 20 T cell receptor beta chains below come from one sample, sequenced in a study of PD-1 blockade in classical Hodgkin lymphoma. Indicated time point: cycle 4 day 1 (C4D1), after more than 5 weeks of nivolumab. Patients all relapsed after autologous stem cell transplantation, and there was variation in brentuximab vedotin exposure. The repertoire was sequenced with immunoSEQ multiplex PCR; TCRdb's copy has only in-frame clones and lacks some. Found here are more than 75,000 clones, around 93% of them singletons; the top ten hold just under 2%. The sample consisted of peripheral blood mononuclear cells (PBMCs), taken before the fourth cycle of nivolumab. These receptors all stem from a human donor with classical Hodgkin lymphoma.

The chain is built from TRBV12-5 and TRBJ1-1; D might be TRBD1 (5 bases). V was pared by 3 bases and J by 4 bases, with 15 bases between. Germline V gene lookup returns CDR1 LGHNT and CDR2 FRNRAP. The CDR3 consists of 15 residues. The chain's CDR3 is CASGFSISRGTEAFF. The CDR3 coding sequence is TGTGCTAGTGGTTTTTCTATCTCGAGGGGCACTGAAGCTTTCTTT.

Here the CDR3 reads CASSQDVAGLAYEQYF. CDR3 sequence (DNA): TGTGCCAGCAGCCAAGATGTCGCAGGACTAGCCTACGAGCAGTACTTC. The chain employs TRBV4-2 and TRBJ2-7; 7 nucleotides align to TRBD2. With V trimmed by 0 bases and J by 2 bases, 7 bases remained unmatched. The CDR3 contains 16 residues. Per the germline V gene, CDR1 is LGHNA and CDR2 is YNFKEQ.

The gene calls are TRBV9 and TRBJ1-2, with D uncertain. Per the germline V gene, CDR1 is SGDLS and CDR2 is YYNGEE. The germline V and J ends were trimmed by 2 bases and 8 bases, with 13 bases remaining between them. This CDR3 spans 13 amino acids. CDR3 sequence (DNA): TGTGCCAGCAGCGTCCCGGGGAGATTAGGCTACACCTTC. Amino acid sequence: CASSVPGRLGYTF.

The sample holds one count of this clone. The chain carries TRBV2 and TRBJ2-5; TRBD2 aligns across 7 bases. The V gene end was trimmed by 6 bases and the J gene end by 5 bases; junction bases not matched to a gene: 3. CDR3 size: 12 residues. From germline, CDR1 is SNHLY and CDR2 FYNNEI. CDR3 loop: CASSGTIETQYF. DNA for the CDR3: TGTGCCAGCAGCGGGACTATTGAGACCCAGTACTTC.

The V gene is TRBV9, the J gene TRBJ2-2; D might be TRBD1 (6 bases). The V gene lost 1 base and the J gene lost 2 bases, with 18 bases spanning the gap. This CDR3 region has 18 residues. The germline V gene has CDR1 SGDLS and CDR2 YYNGEE. Written as DNA, the CDR3 is TGTGCCAGCAGCGTATTGGGGCTGGGACACCCCAACACCGGGGAGCTGTTTTTT. Translated: CASSVLGLGHPNTGELFF.

This clone was found a few times. The CDR3 DNA sequence: TGCGCCAGCAGCTCGGCTAGCGGTTACGAGCAGTACTTC. Translation: CASSSASGYEQYF. The chain joins TRBV5-1 to TRBJ2-7; 7 nucleotides match TRBD2. Germline CDR1 and CDR2: SGHRS and YFSETQ. The V gene end was trimmed by 3 bases and the J gene end by 4 bases; junction bases not matched to a gene: 4. The CDR3 spans 13 residues.

The rearrangement joins TRBV27 to TRBJ2-2; D is ambiguous. The V end was cut by 0 bases, the J end by 5 bases, with 7 bases between. From germline, CDR1 is MNHEY and CDR2 SMNVEV (reference sequence). This CDR3 spans 14 amino acids. The CDR3 sequence is CASSLSGATGELFF. The DNA of the CDR3 is TGTGCCAGCAGTTTATCCGGAGCAACCGGGGAGCTGTTTTTT.

The rearrangement links TRBV2 to TRBJ1-4; a possible D gene is TRBD1 (6 bases). The germline V gene has CDR1 SNHLY and CDR2 FYNNEI. The V gene lost 6 bases and the J gene lost 8 bases, with 16 bases spanning the gap. The CDR3 is 14 amino acids. CDR3 region: CASRAPGEGEKLFF. The DNA of the CDR3 is TGTGCCAGCAGGGCACCAGGGGAAGGCGAAAAACTGTTTTTT.

The chain recombines TRBV7-8 with TRBJ2-2; D uncertain. This CDR3 spans 17 amino acids. The germline gives CDR1 SGHVS, CDR2 FQNEAQ. The V end was cut by 1 base, the J end by 7 bases, with 19 bases between. This CDR3 reads CASSLVRPRGWVGELFF. The DNA of the CDR3 is TGTGCCAGCAGCTTAGTACGACCCCGAGGTTGGGTCGGGGAGCTGTTTTTT. Looking up the rest from reference TRBV7-8 and TRBJ2-2 gives the full variable domain: GAGVSQSPRYKVAKRGQDVALRCDPISGHVSLFWYQQALGQGPEFLTYFQNEAQLDKSGLPSDRFFAERPEGSVSTLKIQRTQQEDSAVYLCASSLVRPRGWVGELFFGEGSRLTVL.

This sequence joins TRBV11-3 and TRBJ2-3; either TRBD1 or TRBD2 may fit D (7 bases each). Germline CDR1 SGHNT, CDR2 YENEEA. Trimming shortened V by 5 bases and J by 2 bases, and 20 bases separated the two germline ends. The CDR3 length is 17 residues. The CDR3 DNA is TGTGCCAGCAGCAGCGGGACAGCTCTATACCCCACAGATACGCAGTATTTT. It yields the protein CASSSGTALYPTDTQYF.

The V gene is TRBV15, the J gene TRBJ2-1; D is ambiguous. The germline V and J ends were trimmed by 8 bases and 9 bases, with 14 bases remaining between them. Per germline, CDR1 LNHNV and CDR2 YYDKDF (reference sequence). This CDR3 spans 12 amino acids. In DNA, the CDR3 is TGTGCCACCGAAGCTCACCCTGGTGAGCAGTTCTTC. Residues: CATEAHPGEQFF.

The CDR3 protein is CASSLPGYGYTF. CDR3 DNA: TGTGCCAGCAGTTTACCGGGGTATGGCTACACCTTC. This chain connects TRBV28 to TRBJ1-2; D is undetermined. Germline CDR1 MDHEN, CDR2 SYDVKM. This CDR3 spans 12 amino acids. The ends were cut back, 2 bases at V and 5 bases at J, with 6 bases in the middle.

The chain combines TRBV5-5 with TRBJ1-2; tentative D call: TRBD1 (5 bases). The V gene's germline CDR1 is SGHKS and CDR2 YYEKEE (reference sequence). Deletions cut 4 bases from V and 4 bases from J, with 17 bases between. CDR3 length: 15 residues. The chain's CDR3 is CASSLPTGTAYGYTF. The CDR3 DNA follows: TGTGCCAGCAGCCTGCCGACCGGGACGGCCTATGGCTACACCTTC.

The V and J genes are TRBV6-5 and TRBJ2-1; TRBD1 aligns across 8 bases. The CDR3 has 15 amino acids. The V gene's germline CDR1 is MNHEY and CDR2 SVGAGI. The junction had 7 bases not matched to a gene; V was cut back by 5 bases and J by 4 bases. The CDR3 loop is CASSTDREQYNEQFF. CDR3 in DNA: TGTGCCAGCAGTACGGACAGGGAACAATACAATGAGCAGTTCTTC.

CDR3 region: CSVVSPRRGRYEQYF. The CDR3 coding sequence is TGCAGCGTTGTTTCACCCCGGCGAGGGCGCTACGAGCAGTACTTC. The chain carries TRBV29-1 and TRBJ2-7; weak D call: TRBD2 (5 bases). The CDR3 covers 15 residues. From germline, CDR1 is SQVTM and CDR2 ANQGSEA. The V and J ends lost 4 bases and 3 bases respectively, with 19 bases between them.

This chain joins TRBV28 and TRBJ2-7; D is uncertain. This CDR3 spans 13 amino acids. Trimming took off 5 bases at V and 3 bases at J, with 11 bases between the two ends. Per germline, CDR1 MDHEN and CDR2 SYDVKM. CDR3 loop: CASSPRDNYEQYF. In nucleotides, the CDR3 is TGTGCCAGCAGTCCCCGTGACAACTACGAGCAGTACTTC.

On this clone: A read error may produce the germline difference seen at one junction end. The chain recombines TRBV2 with TRBJ1-2, with D possibly TRBD1 on 6 matching bases. The CDR3 runs to 11 residues. The germline V gene has CDR1 SNHLY and CDR2 FYNNEI. CDR3 bases: TGTGCCAGGGGGGGGGCGAACCTCGAGAACTTC. Its translation: CARGGANLENF.

The V call is TRBV10-1, the J call TRBJ2-3; 9 nucleotides match TRBD1. Per germline, CDR1 WNHNN and CDR2 SYGVQD (reference sequence). The V gene end was trimmed by 4 bases and the J gene end by 10 bases; junction bases not matched to a gene: 3. The CDR3 has 12 residues. This CDR3 is CASSAGQGPQYF. The CDR3 nucleotides are TGCGCCAGCAGTGCGGGACAGGGTCCGCAGTATTTT.

This clone was found once. V is TRBV19 and J is TRBJ2-3; D is unresolved. V was trimmed by 1 base and J by 5 bases, leaving 4 bases between them. From germline, CDR1 is LNHDA and CDR2 SQIVND (reference sequence). This CDR3 has 12 amino acids. CDR3 DNA: TGTGCCAGTAGTATAGCAGAAGATACGCAGTATTTT. Amino acid sequence: CASSIAEDTQYF.

A remark on this clone: At one end the junction does not follow the germline gene, possibly because of a read error. This rearrangement joins TRBV28 to TRBJ2-2; D might be TRBD2 (5 bases). CDR1 and CDR2 from the germline V gene are MDHEN and SYDVKM. The CDR3 has 18 residues. CDR3 amino acids: CASSSLLLDYQNAGELFF. DNA for the CDR3: TGTGCCAGCAGTTCTTTGCTCTTAGACTACCAGAACGCCGGGGAGCTGTTTTTT. Based on the CDR3 plus reference TRBV28 and TRBJ2-2, the full variable domain is DVKVTQSSRYLVKRTGEKVFLECVQDMDHENMFWYRQDPGLGLRLIYFSYDVKMKEKGDIPEGYSVSREKKERFSLILESASTNQTSMYLCASSSLLLDYQNAGELFFGEGSRLTVL.